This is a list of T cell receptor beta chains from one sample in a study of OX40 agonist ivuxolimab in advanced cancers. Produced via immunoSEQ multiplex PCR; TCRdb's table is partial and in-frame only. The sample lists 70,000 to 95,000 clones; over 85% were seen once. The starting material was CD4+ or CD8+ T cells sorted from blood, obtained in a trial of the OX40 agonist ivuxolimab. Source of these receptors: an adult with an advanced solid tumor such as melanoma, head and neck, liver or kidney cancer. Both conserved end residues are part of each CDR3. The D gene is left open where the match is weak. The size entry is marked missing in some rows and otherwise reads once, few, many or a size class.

CDR3nt: TGTGCCAGCAGCTTTAGAGGGACGGGACACTTAAACTATGGCTACACCTTC
CDR3aa: CASSFRGTGHLNYGYTF
d_gene: -
abundance: -
v_gene: TRBV21-1
j_gene: TRBJ1-2

CDR3nt: TGTGCCAGCAGCTTATACCCAACCGATGGCTACACCTTC
CDR3aa: CASSLYPTDGYTF
d_gene: -
abundance: few
v_gene: TRBV7-9
j_gene: TRBJ1-2

CDR3nt: TGTGCCAGCAGCTACTACACCGGGGAGCTGTTTTTT
CDR3aa: CASSYYTGELFF
d_gene: -
abundance: -
v_gene: TRBV7-2
j_gene: TRBJ2-2

CDR3nt: TGTGCCAGTAGTCTCAGGGGGCGTGAGCAGTTCTTC
CDR3aa: CASSLRGREQFF
d_gene: TRBD1
abundance: -
v_gene: TRBV19
j_gene: TRBJ2-1

CDR3nt: TGTGCCAGCAGCCCCGGGGCGGGGGGGCCCGGGGCTCAAGAGACCCAGTACTTC
CDR3aa: CASSPGAGGPGAQETQYF
d_gene: TRBD2
abundance: -
v_gene: TRBV7-2
j_gene: TRBJ2-5

CDR3nt: TGCGCCAGTTCGGGGTCTTCCTACGAGCAGTACTTC
CDR3aa: CASSGSSYEQYF
d_gene: -
abundance: -
v_gene: TRBV4-1
j_gene: TRBJ2-7

CDR3nt: TGTGCCAGCAGTTTAGGTCGGTTCGGCGGCACTGAAGCTTTCTTT
CDR3aa: CASSLGRFGGTEAFF
d_gene: -
abundance: -
v_gene: TRBV28
j_gene: TRBJ1-1

CDR3nt: TGCGCCAGCAGCTTGGTGGCAGGGCGAGTGAACACTGAAGCTTTCTTT
CDR3aa: CASSLVAGRVNTEAFF
d_gene: -
abundance: many
v_gene: TRBV5-1
j_gene: TRBJ1-1

CDR3nt: TGTGCCAGCAGCTTGTCTTCCGGCTACGAGCAGTACTTC
CDR3aa: CASSLSSGYEQYF
d_gene: -
abundance: -
v_gene: TRBV5-4
j_gene: TRBJ2-7

CDR3nt: TGTGCCAGCAGCCAAACTGCTTCAGGATTATACGAGCAGTACTTC
CDR3aa: CASSQTASGLYEQYF
d_gene: -
abundance: -
v_gene: TRBV4-2
j_gene: TRBJ2-7

CDR3nt: TGCGCCAGCAGTGAGTCGGGACTAGCGGGGGGAGATACGCAGTATTTT
CDR3aa: CASSESGLAGGDTQYF
d_gene: TRBD2
abundance: -
v_gene: TRBV10-2
j_gene: TRBJ2-3

CDR3nt: TGTGCCAGCAGTCACCCGGGAGAGGGCCGTGTGACCCAGTACTTC
CDR3aa: CASSHPGEGRVTQYF
d_gene: -
abundance: -
v_gene: TRBV27
j_gene: TRBJ2-5

CDR3nt: TGTGCCAGCAGCCTCTCGAACGGGGCGAACACCGGGGAGCTGTTTTTT
CDR3aa: CASSLSNGANTGELFF
d_gene: -
abundance: -
v_gene: TRBV4-2
j_gene: TRBJ2-2

CDR3nt: TGTGCCAGCAGATCCATCGGGCTAGCGGGGCTCAAGTACGAGCAGTACTTC
CDR3aa: CASRSIGLAGLKYEQYF
d_gene: TRBD2
abundance: -
v_gene: TRBV28
j_gene: TRBJ2-7

CDR3nt: TGTGCCAGCAGCTTAGAGGCCAGAGCCCAAGAGACCCAGTACTTC
CDR3aa: CASSLEARAQETQYF
d_gene: -
abundance: -
v_gene: TRBV11-2
j_gene: TRBJ2-5

CDR3nt: TGTGCCAGCAGATCACAGGGGGCAGGTCAGCCCCAGCATTTT
CDR3aa: CASRSQGAGQPQHF
d_gene: TRBD1
abundance: -
v_gene: TRBV5-6
j_gene: TRBJ1-5

CDR3nt: TGTGCCAGCAGTCGTCCTGTCGGGAGGCCCAGCAGGGGAGTCACAGATACGCAGTATTTT
CDR3aa: CASSRPVGRPSRGVTDTQYF
d_gene: -
abundance: -
v_gene: TRBV27
j_gene: TRBJ2-3

CDR3nt: TGTGCCAGCAGTTCGGGAATATCTAGCACAGATACGCAGTATTTT
CDR3aa: CASSSGISSTDTQYF
d_gene: -
abundance: -
v_gene: TRBV6-6
j_gene: TRBJ2-3

CDR3nt: TGTGCCAGCAGCGCGGACAGAACGGGGGCCAAAAACATTCAGTACTTC
CDR3aa: CASSADRTGAKNIQYF
d_gene: -
abundance: -
v_gene: TRBV5-6
j_gene: TRBJ2-4

CDR3nt: TGTGCCAGCAGCTACGTCCCCGCAACTAATGAAAAACTGTTTTTT
CDR3aa: CASSYVPATNEKLFF
d_gene: -
abundance: -
v_gene: TRBV7-9
j_gene: TRBJ1-4

CDR3nt: TGTGCCAGCAGCACAGTAAACCAAGAGACCCAGTACTTC
CDR3aa: CASSTVNQETQYF
d_gene: -
abundance: -
v_gene: TRBV5-8
j_gene: TRBJ2-5

CDR3nt: TGCGCCAGCAGCCAAGATCCAGGGGCTGGTAATGAAAAACTGTTTTTT
CDR3aa: CASSQDPGAGNEKLFF
d_gene: -
abundance: -
v_gene: TRBV4-1
j_gene: TRBJ1-4

CDR3nt: TGTGCCAGCAGCTTAGGACGGAGACTACTACAAGAGACCCAGTACTTC
CDR3aa: CASSLGRRLLQETQYF
d_gene: -
abundance: -
v_gene: TRBV7-2
j_gene: TRBJ2-5

CDR3nt: TGCGCCAGCAGCCAAGATCTGACAGTGAGTTCACCCCTCCACTTT
CDR3aa: CASSQDLTVSSPLHF
d_gene: -
abundance: -
v_gene: TRBV4-3
j_gene: TRBJ1-6

CDR3nt: TGTGCCAGCAGACTCTCATCCCCTCACAGTGGCTACACCTTC
CDR3aa: CASRLSSPHSGYTF
d_gene: -
abundance: -
v_gene: TRBV27
j_gene: TRBJ1-2

CDR3nt: TGTGCCAGCAGCCGAGAAGGGTATAGCAATCAGCCCCAGCATTTT
CDR3aa: CASSREGYSNQPQHF
d_gene: -
abundance: -
v_gene: TRBV6-6
j_gene: TRBJ1-5

CDR3nt: TGTGCCAGCAGCTTATGGGTAGAGACCAGTACCTATGGCTACACCTTC
CDR3aa: CASSLWVETSTYGYTF
d_gene: -
abundance: -
v_gene: TRBV7-9
j_gene: TRBJ1-2

CDR3nt: TGTGCCAGCAGCTTAGTTGGGCAGCCAGCCTATGGCTACACCTTC
CDR3aa: CASSLVGQPAYGYTF
d_gene: -
abundance: -
v_gene: TRBV7-9
j_gene: TRBJ1-2

CDR3nt: TGTGCCACCAGCAGAGCCTCTAGCGGGATAAGCTCCTACAATGAGCAGTTCTTC
CDR3aa: CATSRASSGISSYNEQFF
d_gene: TRBD2
abundance: -
v_gene: TRBV15
j_gene: TRBJ2-1

CDR3nt: TGTGCCAGCATCTCCTGGGGGTCCTACGAGCAGTACTTC
CDR3aa: CASISWGSYEQYF
d_gene: -
abundance: once
v_gene: TRBV7-9
j_gene: TRBJ2-7

CDR3nt: TGCGCCAGCAGCCCCTTAGAACAAGCGAGCACAGATACGCAGTATTTT
CDR3aa: CASSPLEQASTDTQYF
d_gene: -
abundance: -
v_gene: TRBV4-1
j_gene: TRBJ2-3

CDR3nt: TGTGCCAGCAGTAACCGGGACAGGCTGAACACTGAAGCTTTCTTT
CDR3aa: CASSNRDRLNTEAFF
d_gene: TRBD1
abundance: -
v_gene: TRBV9
j_gene: TRBJ1-1

CDR3nt: TGCAGCGTTGAGGCAGGGAACACTGAAGCTTTCTTT
CDR3aa: CSVEAGNTEAFF
d_gene: -
abundance: -
v_gene: TRBV29-1
j_gene: TRBJ1-1

CDR3nt: TGCGCCAGCAGCCCCAAAAGGGCGAGTGGGTCACCCCTCCACTTT
CDR3aa: CASSPKRASGSPLHF
d_gene: -
abundance: -
v_gene: TRBV4-3
j_gene: TRBJ1-6

CDR3nt: TGTGCCAGCAGCGTAGCAGGAGCGGGGGTTAACTATGGCTACACCTTC
CDR3aa: CASSVAGAGVNYGYTF
d_gene: -
abundance: -
v_gene: TRBV9
j_gene: TRBJ1-2

CDR3nt: TGTGCCAGCAGCTTAGAACCTGTCGAAGCTTTCTTT
CDR3aa: CASSLEPVEAFF
d_gene: -
abundance: -
v_gene: TRBV7-9
j_gene: TRBJ1-1

CDR3nt: TGCGCCAGCAGCTTCGGGGTCGGCTACACCTTC
CDR3aa: CASSFGVGYTF
d_gene: -
abundance: few
v_gene: TRBV5-1
j_gene: TRBJ1-2

CDR3nt: TGTGCCAGCAGCCCCGGGGAGGGTAAGGCGAACACTGAAGCTTTCTTT
CDR3aa: CASSPGEGKANTEAFF
d_gene: -
abundance: -
v_gene: TRBV13
j_gene: TRBJ1-1

CDR3nt: TGTGCCAGCAGCCTAACGGGGGCCCCGAACACTGAAGCTTTCTTT
CDR3aa: CASSLTGAPNTEAFF
d_gene: -
abundance: -
v_gene: TRBV7-3
j_gene: TRBJ1-1

CDR3nt: TGTGCCAGCTCACCACCGGTTGGGGAGGGGTCCTACGAGCAGTACTTC
CDR3aa: CASSPPVGEGSYEQYF
d_gene: TRBD2
abundance: -
v_gene: TRBV18
j_gene: TRBJ2-7

CDR3nt: TGTGCCAGCAGTTTTAAAGGGAATAATGAAAAACTGTTTTTT
CDR3aa: CASSFKGNNEKLFF
d_gene: -
abundance: -
v_gene: TRBV27
j_gene: TRBJ1-4

CDR3nt: TGTGCCAGCAGTGATTTAAGCAATGAGCAGTTCTTC
CDR3aa: CASSDLSNEQFF
d_gene: -
abundance: -
v_gene: TRBV2
j_gene: TRBJ2-1